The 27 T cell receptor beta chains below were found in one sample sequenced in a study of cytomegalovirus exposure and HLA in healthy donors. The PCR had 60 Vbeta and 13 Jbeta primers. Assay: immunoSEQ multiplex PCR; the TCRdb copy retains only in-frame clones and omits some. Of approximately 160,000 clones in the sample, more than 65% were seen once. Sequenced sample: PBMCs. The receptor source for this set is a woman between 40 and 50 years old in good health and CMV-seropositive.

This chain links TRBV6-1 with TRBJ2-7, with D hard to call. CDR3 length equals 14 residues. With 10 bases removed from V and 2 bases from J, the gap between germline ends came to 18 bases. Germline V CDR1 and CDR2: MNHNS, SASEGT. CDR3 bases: TGTGCCACCCTTCCGCGCGACGAGGCCTACGAGCAGTACTTC. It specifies CATLPRDEAYEQYF.

CDR3 protein: CASSLGPPNSPLHF. The CDR3 bases are TGTGCCAGCAGCTTAGGGCCCCCTAATTCACCCCTCCACTTT. The chain links TRBV7-2 to TRBJ1-6, with D unresolved. Germline V gene lookup returns CDR1 SGHTA and CDR2 FQGNSA. V was shortened by 1 base and J by 6 bases, with 7 bases between the two germline ends. The CDR3 contains 14 residues. Full variable domain (missing parts from reference TRBV7-2 and TRBJ1-6): GAGVSQSPSNKVTEKGKDVELRCDPISGHTALYWYRQSLGQGLEFLIYFQGNSAPDKSGLPSDRFSAERTGGSVSTLTIQRTQQEDSAVYLCASSLGPPNSPLHFGNGTRLTVT.

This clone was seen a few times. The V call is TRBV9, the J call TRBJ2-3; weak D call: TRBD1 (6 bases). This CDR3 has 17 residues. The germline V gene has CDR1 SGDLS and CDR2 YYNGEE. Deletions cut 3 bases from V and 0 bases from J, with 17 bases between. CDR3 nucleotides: TGTGCCAGCAGCGCGGGACATAGTCAGCCTAGCACAGATACGCAGTATTTT. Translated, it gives CASSAGHSQPSTDTQYF.

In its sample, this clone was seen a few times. CDR3 region: CASRTETGTPLHF. The CDR3 DNA is TGTGCCAGCCGCACAGAGACAGGGACACCCCTCCACTTT. The gene calls are TRBV2 and TRBJ1-6; 7 bases fit TRBD1. The germline V gene encodes CDR1 SNHLY and CDR2 FYNNEI. With V trimmed by 8 bases and J by 11 bases, 9 bases remained unmatched. This CDR3 has 13 amino acids.

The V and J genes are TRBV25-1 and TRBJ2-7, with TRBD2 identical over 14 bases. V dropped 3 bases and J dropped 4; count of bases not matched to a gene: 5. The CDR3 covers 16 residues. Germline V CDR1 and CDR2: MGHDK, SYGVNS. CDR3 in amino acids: CASSDRLAGGRYEQYF. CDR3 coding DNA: TGTGCCAGCAGTGACAGACTAGCGGGGGGGCGGTACGAGCAGTACTTC.

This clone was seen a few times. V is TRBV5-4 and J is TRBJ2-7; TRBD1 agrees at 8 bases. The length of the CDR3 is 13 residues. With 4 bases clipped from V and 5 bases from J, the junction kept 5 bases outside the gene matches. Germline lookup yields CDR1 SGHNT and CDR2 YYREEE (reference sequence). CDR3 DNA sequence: TGTGCCAGCAGCCCGGGACAGGCCCACGAGCAGTACTTC. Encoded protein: CASSPGQAHEQYF.

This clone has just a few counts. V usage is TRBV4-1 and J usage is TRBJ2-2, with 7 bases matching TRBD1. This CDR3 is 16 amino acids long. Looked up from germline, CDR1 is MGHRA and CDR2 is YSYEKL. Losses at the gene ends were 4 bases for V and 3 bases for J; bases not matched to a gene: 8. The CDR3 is CASSLRQGWDTGELFF. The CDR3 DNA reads TGCGCCAGCAGCCTAAGACAGGGATGGGACACCGGGGAGCTGTTTTTT.

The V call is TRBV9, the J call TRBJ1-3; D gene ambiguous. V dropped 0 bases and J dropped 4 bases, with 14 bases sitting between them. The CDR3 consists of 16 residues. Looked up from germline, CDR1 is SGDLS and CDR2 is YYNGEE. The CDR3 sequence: CASSVGSSGAGNTIYF. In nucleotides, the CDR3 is TGTGCCAGCAGCGTAGGGTCCAGCGGTGCGGGAAACACCATATATTTT.

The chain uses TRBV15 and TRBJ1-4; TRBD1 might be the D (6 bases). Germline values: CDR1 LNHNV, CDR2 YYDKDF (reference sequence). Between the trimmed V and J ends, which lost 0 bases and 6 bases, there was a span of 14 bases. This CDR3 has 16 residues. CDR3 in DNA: TGTGCCACCAGCAGAGATCTTTCGCCAGGGGATGAAAAACTGTTTTTT. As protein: CATSRDLSPGDEKLFF. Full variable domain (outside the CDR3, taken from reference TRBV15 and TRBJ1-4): DAMVIQNPRYQVTQFGKPVTLSCSQTLNHNVMYWYQQKSSQAPKLLFHYYDKDFNNEADTPDNFQSRRPNTSFCFLDIRSPGLGDTAMYLCATSRDLSPGDEKLFFGSGTQLSVL.

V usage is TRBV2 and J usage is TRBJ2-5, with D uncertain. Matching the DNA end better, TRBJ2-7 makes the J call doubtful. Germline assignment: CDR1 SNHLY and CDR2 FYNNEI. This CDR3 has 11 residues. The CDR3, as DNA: TGTGCCAGCAGCATTCTCTACGAGCAGTACTTC. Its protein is CASSILYEQYF.

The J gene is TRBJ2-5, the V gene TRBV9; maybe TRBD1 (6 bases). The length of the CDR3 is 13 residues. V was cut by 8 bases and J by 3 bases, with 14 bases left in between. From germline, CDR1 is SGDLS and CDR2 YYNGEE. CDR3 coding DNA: TGTGCCAGTCAACAGGGAACGGAAGAGACCCAGTACTTC. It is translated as CASQQGTEETQYF.

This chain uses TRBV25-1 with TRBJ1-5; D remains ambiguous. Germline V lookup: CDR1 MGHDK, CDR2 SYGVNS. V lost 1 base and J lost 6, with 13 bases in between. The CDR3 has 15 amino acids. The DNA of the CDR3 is TGTGCCAGCAGTGAATTAGGAGGGAATCTTCAGCCCCAGCATTTT. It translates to CASSELGGNLQPQHF.

This chain's CDR3 is CASSLQGGNTIYF. CDR3 nucleotides: TGTGCCAGCAGCCTACAGGGTGGAAACACCATATATTTT. This chain links TRBV5-4 with TRBJ1-3; perhaps TRBD1 as D (6 bases). CDR1 and CDR2 (germline): SGHNT, YYREEE (reference sequence). The CDR3 spans 13 residues. Trimming removed 4 bases from V and 3 bases from J, with 8 bases in between.

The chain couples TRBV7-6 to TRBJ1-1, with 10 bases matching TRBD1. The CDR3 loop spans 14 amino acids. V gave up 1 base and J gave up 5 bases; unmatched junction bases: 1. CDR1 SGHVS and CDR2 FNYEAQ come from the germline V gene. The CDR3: CASSLGDRGTEAFF. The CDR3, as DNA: TGTGCCAGCAGCTTAGGGGACAGGGGAACTGAAGCTTTCTTT.

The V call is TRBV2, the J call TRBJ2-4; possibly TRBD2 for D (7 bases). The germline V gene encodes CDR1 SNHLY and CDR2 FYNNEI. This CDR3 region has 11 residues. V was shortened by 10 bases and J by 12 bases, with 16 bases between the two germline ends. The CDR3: CATNPGGSQYF. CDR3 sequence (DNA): TGTGCCACCAACCCGGGGGGCTCTCAGTACTTC.

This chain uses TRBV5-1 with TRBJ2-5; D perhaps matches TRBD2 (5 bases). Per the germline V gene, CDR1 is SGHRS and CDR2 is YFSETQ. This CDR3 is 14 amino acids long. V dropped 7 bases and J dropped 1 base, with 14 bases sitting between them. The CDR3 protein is CASSQGGRQETQYF. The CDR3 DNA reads TGCGCCAGCTCCCAAGGAGGACGCCAAGAGACCCAGTACTTC.

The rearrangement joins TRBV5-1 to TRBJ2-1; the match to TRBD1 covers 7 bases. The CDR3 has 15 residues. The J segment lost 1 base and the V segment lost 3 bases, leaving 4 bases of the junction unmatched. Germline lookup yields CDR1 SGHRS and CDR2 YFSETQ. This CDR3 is CASSSAGGSYNEQFF. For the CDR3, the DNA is TGCGCCAGCAGCTCAGCAGGGGGTTCCTACAATGAGCAGTTCTTC.

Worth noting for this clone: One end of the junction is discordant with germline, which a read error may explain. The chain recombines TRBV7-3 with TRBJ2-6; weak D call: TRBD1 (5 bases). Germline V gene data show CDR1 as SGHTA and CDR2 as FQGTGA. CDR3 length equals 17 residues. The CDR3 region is CASSLIPIGTGANVLPF. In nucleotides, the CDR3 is TGTGCCAGCAGCTTAATACCTATCGGCACTGGGGCCAACGTCCTGCCTTTC.

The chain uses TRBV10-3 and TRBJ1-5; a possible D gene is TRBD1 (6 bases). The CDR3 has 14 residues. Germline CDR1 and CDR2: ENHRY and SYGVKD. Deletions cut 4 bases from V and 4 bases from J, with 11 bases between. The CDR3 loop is CAISVQGGNQPQHF. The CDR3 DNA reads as TGTGCCATCAGTGTACAGGGTGGAAATCAGCCCCAGCATTTT.

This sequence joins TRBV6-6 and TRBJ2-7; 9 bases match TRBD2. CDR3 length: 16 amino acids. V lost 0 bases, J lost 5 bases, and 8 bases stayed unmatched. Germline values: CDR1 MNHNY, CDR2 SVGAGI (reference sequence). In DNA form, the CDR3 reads TGTGCCAGCAGTTACTCCACAGCGGGGGGCCCCGACGAGCAGTACTTC. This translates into CASSYSTAGGPDEQYF.

CDR3 protein: CASSLIPDTLDEQYF. For the CDR3, the DNA is TGTGCCAGCAGCTTAATCCCGGACACCTTAGACGAGCAGTACTTC. The chain links TRBV7-3 to TRBJ2-7; D perhaps matches TRBD1 (5 bases). Germline CDR1 reads SGHTA; CDR2 reads FQGTGA. The CDR3 runs to 15 residues. Trimming took 1 base from V and 5 from J, leaving 15 bases between them. The whole variable domain, filled in from reference TRBV7-3 and TRBJ2-7, reads GAGVSQTPSNKVTEKGKYVELRCDPISGHTALYWYRQSLGQGPEFLIYFQGTGAADDSGLPNDRFFAVRPEGSVSTLKIQRTERGDSAVYLCASSLIPDTLDEQYFGPGTRLTVT.

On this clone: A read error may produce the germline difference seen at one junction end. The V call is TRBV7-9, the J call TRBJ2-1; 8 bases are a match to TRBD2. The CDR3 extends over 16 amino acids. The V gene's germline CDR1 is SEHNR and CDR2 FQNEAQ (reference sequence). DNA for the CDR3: TGTTCCAGCAGCTTAGTGGGACTAGGCGTCAACAATGAGCAGTTCTTC. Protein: CSSSLVGLGVNNEQFF.

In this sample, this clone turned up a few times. The chain's CDR3 is CASSYPGPPGHLNNSPLHF. Written as DNA, the CDR3 is TGTGCCAGCAGTTACCCAGGGCCCCCGGGACACCTAAATAATTCACCCCTCCACTTT. The chain has TRBV28 and TRBJ1-6, with a tentative D call TRBD1 (6 bases). V shed 4 bases and J shed 5 bases, with 24 bases lying between them. The CDR3 has 19 residues. Germline V gene sequence: CDR1 MDHEN, CDR2 SYDVKM.

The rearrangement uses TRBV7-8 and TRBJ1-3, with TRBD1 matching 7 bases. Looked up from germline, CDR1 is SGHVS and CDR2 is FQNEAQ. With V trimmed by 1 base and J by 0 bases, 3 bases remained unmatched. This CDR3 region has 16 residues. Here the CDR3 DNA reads TGTGCCAGCAGCTTAGAACAGGGGATCTCTGGAAACACCATATATTTT. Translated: CASSLEQGISGNTIYF.

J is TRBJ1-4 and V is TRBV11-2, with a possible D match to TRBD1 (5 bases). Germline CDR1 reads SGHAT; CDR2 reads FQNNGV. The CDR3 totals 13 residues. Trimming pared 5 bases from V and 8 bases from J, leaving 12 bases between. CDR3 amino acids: CASSLGLEEKLFF. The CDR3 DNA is TGTGCCAGCAGCCTGGGGCTAGAGGAAAAACTGTTTTTT.

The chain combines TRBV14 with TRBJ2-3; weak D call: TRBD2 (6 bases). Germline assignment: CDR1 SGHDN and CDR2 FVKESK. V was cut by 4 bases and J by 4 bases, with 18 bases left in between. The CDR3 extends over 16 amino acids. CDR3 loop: CASSPRDSEFADTQYF. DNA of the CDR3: TGTGCCAGCAGCCCCCGGGACTCCGAATTTGCAGATACGCAGTATTTT. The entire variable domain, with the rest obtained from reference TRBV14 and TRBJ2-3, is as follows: EAGVTQFPSHSVIEKGQTVTLRCDPISGHDNLYWYRRVMGKEIKFLLHFVKESKQDESGMPNNRFLAERTGGTYSTLKVQPAELEDSGVYFCASSPRDSEFADTQYFGPGTRLTVL.

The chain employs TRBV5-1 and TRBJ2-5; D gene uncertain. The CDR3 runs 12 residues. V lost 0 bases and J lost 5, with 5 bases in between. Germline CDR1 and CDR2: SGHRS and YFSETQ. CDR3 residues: CASSLVLETQYF. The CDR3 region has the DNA TGCGCCAGCAGCTTGGTATTGGAGACCCAGTACTTC.